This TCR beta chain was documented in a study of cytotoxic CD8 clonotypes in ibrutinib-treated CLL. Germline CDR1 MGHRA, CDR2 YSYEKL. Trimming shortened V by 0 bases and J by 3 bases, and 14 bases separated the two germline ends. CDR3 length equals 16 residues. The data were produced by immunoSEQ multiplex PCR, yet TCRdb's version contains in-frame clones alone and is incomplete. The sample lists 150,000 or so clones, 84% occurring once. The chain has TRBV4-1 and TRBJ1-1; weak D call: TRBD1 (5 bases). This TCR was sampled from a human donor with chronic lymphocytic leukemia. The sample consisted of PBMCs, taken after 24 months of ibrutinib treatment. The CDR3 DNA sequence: TGCGCCAGCAGCCAAGATCGGGGACTACGGGACACTGAAGCTTTCTTT. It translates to CASSQDRGLRDTEAFF.